This TCR beta chain is from a study of T cell repertoires in cytomegalovirus infection. In the study overall: Recently identified HLA-C-restricted CMV epitopes were used, and well-studied HLA-B-restricted CMV epitopes were used as well.

Concerning this clonotype itself: Its specificity is not known.

TCRdb independently ran MiXCR on the reads; one entry per CDR3 protein. The sample includes fewer than 1,000,000 distinct CDR3 sequences, 31% seen only once; the top ten take around 15%. The ends lost 3 bases at V and 2 bases at J; junction bases unmatched: 5. CDR1 SGDLS and CDR2 YYNGEE come from the germline V gene. CDR3 length: 14 amino acids. This TCR was sampled from a human donor in good health (CMV status not recorded). Some clones in this sample may be carry-over from other donors' samples. Sequencing was performed on cultured CD8+ T cells from PBMCs, taken from culture after CMV antigen stimulation. This chain connects TRBV9 to TRBJ2-7; 7 bases align to TRBD1. The CDR3 bases are TGTGCCAGCAGCGGTCGGGACAGCGCCTACGAGCAGTACTTC. It specifies CASSGRDSAYEQYF. Looking up the rest from reference TRBV9 and TRBJ2-7 gives the full variable domain: DSGVTQTPKHLITATGQRVTLRCSPRSGDLSVYWYQQSLDQGLQFLIQYYNGEERAKGNILERFSAQQFPDLHSELNLSSLELGDSALYFCASSGRDSAYEQYFGPGTRLTVT.